This T cell receptor (beta chain) was retrieved from a study of blood T cell repertoires in COVID-19. The wider study: Italy, Spain and the United States were the sources of the convalescent and acute COVID-19 samples. T cells, B-cell-depleted T cells, or PBMCs supplied cDNA or gDNA.

Authors' methods: Estimated nucleated cell counts came from reference gene primer amplification. Assay: immunoSEQ multiplex PCR; the TCRdb copy retains only in-frame clones and omits some. The V and J calls and clone size were taken over from that table, and D and trimming were inferred from the DNA. The table includes tens of thousands of clones, 82% detected once. Germline CDR1 and CDR2: SGHDN and FVKESK. With 1 base removed from V and 5 bases from J, the gap between germline ends came to 10 bases. This CDR3 spans 14 amino acids. Material for sequencing was peripheral blood. The V gene is TRBV14, the J gene TRBJ2-3; D is unresolved. This clonotype was obtained from a woman in her sixties or seventies with acute or convalescent COVID-19. CDR3 sequence: CASSQGDLIDTQYF. The CDR3 bases are TGTGCCAGCAGCCAAGGAGACTTGATAGATACGCAGTATTTT.